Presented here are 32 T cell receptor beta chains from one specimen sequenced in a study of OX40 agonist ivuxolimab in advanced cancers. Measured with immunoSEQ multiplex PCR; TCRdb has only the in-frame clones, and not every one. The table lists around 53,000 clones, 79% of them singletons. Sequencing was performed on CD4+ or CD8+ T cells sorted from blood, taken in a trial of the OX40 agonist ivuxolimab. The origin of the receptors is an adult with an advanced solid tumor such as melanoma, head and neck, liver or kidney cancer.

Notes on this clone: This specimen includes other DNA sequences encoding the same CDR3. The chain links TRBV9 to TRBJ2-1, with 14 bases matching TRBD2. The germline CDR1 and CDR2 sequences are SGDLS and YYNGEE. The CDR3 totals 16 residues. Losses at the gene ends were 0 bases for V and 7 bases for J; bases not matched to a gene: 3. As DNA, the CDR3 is TGTGCCAGCAGCGTAGGACTAGCGGGAGGGAGAAATGAGCAGTTCTTC. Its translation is CASSVGLAGGRNEQFF.

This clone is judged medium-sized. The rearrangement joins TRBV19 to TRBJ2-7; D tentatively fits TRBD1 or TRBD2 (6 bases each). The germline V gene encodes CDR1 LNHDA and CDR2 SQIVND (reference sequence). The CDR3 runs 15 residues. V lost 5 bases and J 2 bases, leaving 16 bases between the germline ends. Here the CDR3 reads CASSGAGEETYEQYF. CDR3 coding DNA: TGTGCCAGTAGTGGGGCAGGGGAGGAAACCTACGAGCAGTACTTC.

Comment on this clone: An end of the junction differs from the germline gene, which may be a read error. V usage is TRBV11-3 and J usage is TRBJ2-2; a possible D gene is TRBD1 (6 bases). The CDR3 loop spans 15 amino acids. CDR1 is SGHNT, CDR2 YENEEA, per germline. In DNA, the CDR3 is TGTGCCAGCAGCAAATTTCAGGGGAACGCCGGGGAGCTGTTTTTT. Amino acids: CASSKFQGNAGELFF.

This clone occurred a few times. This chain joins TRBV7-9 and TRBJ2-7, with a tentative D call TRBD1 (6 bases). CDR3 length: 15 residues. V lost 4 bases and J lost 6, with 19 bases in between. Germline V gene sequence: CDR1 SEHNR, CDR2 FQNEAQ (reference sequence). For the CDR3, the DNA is TGTGCCAGCAGCTCTACCCAGGGGAACGGAGGCGAGCAGTACTTC. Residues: CASSSTQGNGGEQYF.

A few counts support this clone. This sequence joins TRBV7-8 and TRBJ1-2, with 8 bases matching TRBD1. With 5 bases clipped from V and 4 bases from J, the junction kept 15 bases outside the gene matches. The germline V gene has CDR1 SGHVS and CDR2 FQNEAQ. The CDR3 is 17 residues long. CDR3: CASSLLPSGGGGYGYTF. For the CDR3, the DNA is TGTGCCAGCAGCCTCTTACCCTCAGGGGGCGGGGGCTATGGCTACACCTTC.

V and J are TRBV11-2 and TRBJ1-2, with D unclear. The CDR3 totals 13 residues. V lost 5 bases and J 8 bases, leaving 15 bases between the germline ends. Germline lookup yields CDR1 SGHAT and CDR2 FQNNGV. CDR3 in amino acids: CASSPLGSEGYTF. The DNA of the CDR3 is TGTGCCAGCAGCCCCCTTGGGTCAGAAGGCTACACCTTC.

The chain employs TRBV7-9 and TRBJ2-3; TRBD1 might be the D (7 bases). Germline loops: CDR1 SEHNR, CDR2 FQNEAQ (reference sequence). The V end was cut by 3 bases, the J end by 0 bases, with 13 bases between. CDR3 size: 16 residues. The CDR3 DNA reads TGTGCCAGCAGCTTCCAGGGGGGCGCAAGCACAGATACGCAGTATTTT. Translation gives CASSFQGGASTDTQYF.

The CDR3 coding sequence is TGTGCCACCAGCAGAGATCGGCTAGCGCTGTACAATGAGCAGTTCTTC. Translated, it gives CATSRDRLALYNEQFF. The chain uses TRBV15 and TRBJ2-1; D is perhaps TRBD2 (6 bases). Between the trimmed V and J ends, which lost 0 bases and 4 bases, there was a span of 13 bases. The CDR3 totals 16 residues. In germline, CDR1 is LNHNV, CDR2 YYDKDF (reference sequence).

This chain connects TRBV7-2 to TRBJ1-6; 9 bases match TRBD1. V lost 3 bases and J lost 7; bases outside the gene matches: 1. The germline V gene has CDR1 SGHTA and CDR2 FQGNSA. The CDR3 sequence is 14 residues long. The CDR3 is CASSFGTGNSPLHF. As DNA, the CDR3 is TGTGCCAGCAGCTTCGGGACAGGGAATTCACCCCTCCACTTT.

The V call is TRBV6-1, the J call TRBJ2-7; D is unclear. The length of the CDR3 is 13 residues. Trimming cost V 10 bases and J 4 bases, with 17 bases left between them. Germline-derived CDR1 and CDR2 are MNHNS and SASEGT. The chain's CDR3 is CATGSPAGYEQYF. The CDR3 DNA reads TGTGCCACCGGCTCCCCCGCCGGGTACGAGCAGTACTTC.

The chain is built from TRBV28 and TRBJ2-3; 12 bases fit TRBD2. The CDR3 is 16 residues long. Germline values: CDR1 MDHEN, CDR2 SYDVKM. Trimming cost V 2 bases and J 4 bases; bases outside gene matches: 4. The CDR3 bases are TGTGCCAGCAGTTTAGGGCTAGCGGGAGGGGCAGATACGCAGTATTTT. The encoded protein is CASSLGLAGGADTQYF.

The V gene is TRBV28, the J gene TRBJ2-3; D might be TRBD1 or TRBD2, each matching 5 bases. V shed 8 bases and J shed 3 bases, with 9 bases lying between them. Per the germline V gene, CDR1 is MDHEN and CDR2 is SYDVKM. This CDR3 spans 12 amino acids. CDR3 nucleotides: TGTGCCAGCGAGGGGATTACAGATACGCAGTATTTT. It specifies CASEGITDTQYF.

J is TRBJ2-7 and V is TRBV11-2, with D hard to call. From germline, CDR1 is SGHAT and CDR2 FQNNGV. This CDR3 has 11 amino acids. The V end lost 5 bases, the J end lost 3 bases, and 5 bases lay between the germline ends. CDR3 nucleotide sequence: TGTGCCAGCAGCCCTTACTACGAGCAGTACTTC. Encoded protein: CASSPYYEQYF.

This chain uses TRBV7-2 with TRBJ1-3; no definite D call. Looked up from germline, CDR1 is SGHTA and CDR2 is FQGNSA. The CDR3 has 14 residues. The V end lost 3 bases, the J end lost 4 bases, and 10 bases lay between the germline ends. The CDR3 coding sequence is TGTGCCAGCAGCTTGTCCAGCGGGGGAAACACCATATATTTT. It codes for CASSLSSGGNTIYF.

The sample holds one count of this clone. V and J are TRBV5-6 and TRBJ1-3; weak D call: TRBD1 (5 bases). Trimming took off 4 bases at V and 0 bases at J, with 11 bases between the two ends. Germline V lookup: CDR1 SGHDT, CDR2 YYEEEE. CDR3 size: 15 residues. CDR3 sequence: CASSPDRNSGNTIYF. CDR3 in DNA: TGTGCCAGCAGCCCCGACAGAAACTCTGGAAACACCATATATTTT. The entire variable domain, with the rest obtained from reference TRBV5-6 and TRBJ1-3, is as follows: DAGVTQSPTHLIKTRGQQVTLRCSPKSGHDTVSWYQQALGQGPQFIFQYYEEEERQRGNFPDRFSGHQFPNYSSELNVNALLLGDSALYLCASSPDRNSGNTIYFGEGSWLTVV.

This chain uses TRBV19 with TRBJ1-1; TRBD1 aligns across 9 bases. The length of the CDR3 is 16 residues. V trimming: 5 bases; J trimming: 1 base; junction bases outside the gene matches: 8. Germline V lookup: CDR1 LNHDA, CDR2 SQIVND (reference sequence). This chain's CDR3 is CASSFRGQGKNTEAFF. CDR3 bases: TGTGCCAGTAGTTTCCGGGGACAGGGCAAGAACACTGAAGCTTTCTTT.

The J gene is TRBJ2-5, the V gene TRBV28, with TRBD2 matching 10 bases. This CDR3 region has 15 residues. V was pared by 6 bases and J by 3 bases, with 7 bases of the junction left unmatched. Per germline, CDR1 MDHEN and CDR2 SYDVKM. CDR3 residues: CASSQNGLAEETQYF. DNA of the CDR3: TGTGCCAGCAGCCAGAACGGACTAGCGGAAGAGACCCAGTACTTC.

CDR3 in amino acids: CASSPSGFPYGYTF. The CDR3 nucleotides read TGTGCCAGCTCTCCAAGCGGGTTCCCTTATGGCTACACCTTC. This rearrangement joins TRBV18 to TRBJ1-2; D uncertain. The CDR3 consists of 14 residues. Per germline, CDR1 KGHSH and CDR2 LQKENI. Trimming removed 6 bases from V and 5 bases from J, with 16 bases in between.

DNA for the CDR3: TGTGCCAGCAGCTTAGAGGTCCGACACCACGAGCAGTACTTC. It encodes CASSLEVRHHEQYF. V usage is TRBV7-6 and J usage is TRBJ2-7, with D unresolved. This CDR3 comprises 14 residues. Trimming cost V 1 base and J 5 bases, with 12 bases left between them. Looked up from germline, CDR1 is SGHVS and CDR2 is FNYEAQ. Drawing the rest from reference TRBV7-6 and TRBJ2-7, the complete variable domain is GAGVSQSPRYKVTKRGQDVALRCDPISGHVSLYWYRQALGQGPEFLTYFNYEAQQDKSGLPNDRFSAERPEGSISTLTIQRTEQRDSAMYRCASSLEVRHHEQYFGPGTRLTVT.

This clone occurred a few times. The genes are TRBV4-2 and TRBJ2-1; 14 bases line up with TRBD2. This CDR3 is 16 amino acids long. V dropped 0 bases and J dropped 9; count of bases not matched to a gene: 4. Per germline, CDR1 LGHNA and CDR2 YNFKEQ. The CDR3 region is CASSQDLTSGRGEQFF. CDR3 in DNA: TGTGCCAGCAGCCAAGATCTGACTAGCGGGAGGGGTGAGCAGTTCTTC.

This chain's CDR3 is CASSLAKASGNTIYF. For the CDR3, the DNA is TGTGCCAGCAGCTTAGCGAAGGCCTCTGGAAACACCATATATTTT. The chain uses TRBV7-8 and TRBJ1-3; unclear D gene. V gave up 0 bases and J gave up 0 bases, with 6 bases separating them. The CDR3 consists of 15 residues. Germline V gene sequence: CDR1 SGHVS, CDR2 FQNEAQ.

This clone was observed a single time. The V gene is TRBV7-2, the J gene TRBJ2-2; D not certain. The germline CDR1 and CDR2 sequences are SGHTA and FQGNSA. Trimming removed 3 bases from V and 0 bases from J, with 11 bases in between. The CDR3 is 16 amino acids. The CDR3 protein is CASSFQAGSNTGELFF. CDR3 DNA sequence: TGTGCCAGCAGCTTTCAGGCCGGGTCGAACACCGGGGAGCTGTTTTTT.

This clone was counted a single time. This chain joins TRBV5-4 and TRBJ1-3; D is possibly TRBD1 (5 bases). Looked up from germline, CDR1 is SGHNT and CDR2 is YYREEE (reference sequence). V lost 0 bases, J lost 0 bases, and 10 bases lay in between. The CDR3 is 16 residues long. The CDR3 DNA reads TGTGCCAGCAGCTTGGGCGACAGACGCTCTGGAAACACCATATATTTT. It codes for CASSLGDRRSGNTIYF.

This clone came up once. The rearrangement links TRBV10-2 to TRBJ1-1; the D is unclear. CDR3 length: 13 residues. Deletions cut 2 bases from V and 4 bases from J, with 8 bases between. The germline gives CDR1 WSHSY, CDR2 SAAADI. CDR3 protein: CASSEGDSTEAFF. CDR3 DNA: TGCGCCAGCAGTGAGGGTGATAGCACTGAAGCTTTCTTT.

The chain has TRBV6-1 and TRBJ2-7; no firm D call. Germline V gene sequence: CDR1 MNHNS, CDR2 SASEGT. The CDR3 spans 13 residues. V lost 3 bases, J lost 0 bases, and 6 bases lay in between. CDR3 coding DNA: TGTGCCAGCAGTGAGGGCCACTCCTACGAGCAGTACTTC. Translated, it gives CASSEGHSYEQYF.

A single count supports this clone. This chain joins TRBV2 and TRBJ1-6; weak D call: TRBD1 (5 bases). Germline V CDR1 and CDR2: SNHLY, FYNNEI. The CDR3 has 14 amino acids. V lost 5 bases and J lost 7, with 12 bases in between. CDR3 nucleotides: TGTGCCAGCAGTTCCTCGACAGCAAATTCACCCCTCCACTTT. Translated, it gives CASSSSTANSPLHF.

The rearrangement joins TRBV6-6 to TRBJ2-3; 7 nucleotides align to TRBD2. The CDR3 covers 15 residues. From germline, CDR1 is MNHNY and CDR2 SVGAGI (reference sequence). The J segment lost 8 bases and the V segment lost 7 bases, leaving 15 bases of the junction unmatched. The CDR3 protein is CASTLGGGPQRTQYF. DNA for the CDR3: TGTGCCAGCACCCTGGGGGGAGGGCCTCAGCGTACGCAGTATTTT.

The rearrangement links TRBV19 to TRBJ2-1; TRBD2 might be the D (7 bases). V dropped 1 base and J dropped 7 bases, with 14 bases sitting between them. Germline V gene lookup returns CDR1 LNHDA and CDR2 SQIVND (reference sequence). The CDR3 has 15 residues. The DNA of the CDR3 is TGTGCCAGTAGTATAGTGGCGGGGGCGGCAAATGAGCAGTTCTTC. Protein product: CASSIVAGAANEQFF.

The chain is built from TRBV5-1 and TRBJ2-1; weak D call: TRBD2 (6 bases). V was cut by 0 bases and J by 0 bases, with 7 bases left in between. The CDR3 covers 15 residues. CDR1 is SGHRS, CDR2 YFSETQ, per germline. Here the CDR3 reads CASSLGDFSYNEQFF. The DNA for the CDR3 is TGCGCCAGCAGCTTGGGGGACTTCTCCTACAATGAGCAGTTCTTC.

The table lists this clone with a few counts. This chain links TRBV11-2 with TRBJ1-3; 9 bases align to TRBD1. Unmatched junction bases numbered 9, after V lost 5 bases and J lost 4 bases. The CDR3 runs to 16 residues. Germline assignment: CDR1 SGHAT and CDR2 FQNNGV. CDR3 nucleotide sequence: TGTGCCAGCAGCATTCCGGGACAGGGAAGAGGAAACACCATATATTTT. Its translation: CASSIPGQGRGNTIYF.

The CDR3 DNA follows: TGTGCCAGCAGCCTAGGAGTCTCTGGGGCCAACGTCCTGACTTTC. It is translated as CASSLGVSGANVLTF. V is TRBV5-4 and J is TRBJ2-6; no firm D call. The ends were cut back, 4 bases at V and 0 bases at J, with 8 bases in the middle. The CDR3 covers 15 residues. Germline-derived CDR1 and CDR2 are SGHNT and YYREEE (reference sequence).

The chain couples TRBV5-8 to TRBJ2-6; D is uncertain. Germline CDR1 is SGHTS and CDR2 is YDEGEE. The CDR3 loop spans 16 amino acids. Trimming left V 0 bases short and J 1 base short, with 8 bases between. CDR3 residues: CASSLGPSSGANVLTF. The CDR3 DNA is TGTGCCAGCAGCTTGGGACCTTCGTCTGGGGCCAACGTCCTGACTTTC.